These T cell receptor beta chains were read from a single sample in a study of neurological immune-mediated disorders. A single record per CDR3 protein comes from TCRdb applying MiXCR to the 5' RACE reads. The sample carries roughly 76,000 distinct CDR3 sequences, approximately 3.3% recorded once. The source material was PBMCs. These receptors originate from a woman in her forties or fifties with multiple sclerosis. The CDR3 runs from the conserved cysteine through the conserved F or W. Each record gives: J gene, D gene, clone size, V gene, CDR3 DNA, CDR3 protein. A D gene is named only where the DNA matches it firmly. For some rows the clone size is stated as once, few or many, or as a class when expanded; others skip it.

j_gene: TRBJ2-6; d_gene: NA; abundance: many; v_gene: TRBV20-1; CDR3nt: TGCAGTGCTCAGGAGGGGCCTGGGGCCAACGTCCTGACTTTC; CDR3aa: CSAQEGPGANVLTF
j_gene: TRBJ2-5; d_gene: NA; abundance: few; v_gene: TRBV21-1; CDR3nt: TGTGCCAGCAGCAACGTTTACGACAGGGGTACGGAGACCCAGTACTTC; CDR3aa: CASSNVYDRGTETQYF
j_gene: TRBJ2-7; d_gene: NA; abundance: many; v_gene: TRBV29-1; CDR3nt: TGCAGCGTGCGGGACCGCACCTACGAGCAGTACTTC; CDR3aa: CSVRDRTYEQYF
j_gene: TRBJ1-2; d_gene: NA; abundance: NA; v_gene: TRBV18; CDR3nt: TGTGCCAGCTCACCCCGGGTAGACTATGGCTACACCTTC; CDR3aa: CASSPRVDYGYTF
j_gene: TRBJ2-5; d_gene: NA; abundance: many; v_gene: TRBV11-3; CDR3nt: TGTGCCAGCAGCTTCAGGGGGGTCCGAGAGACCCAGTACTTC; CDR3aa: CASSFRGVRETQYF
j_gene: TRBJ1-2; d_gene: NA; abundance: many; v_gene: TRBV5-1; CDR3nt: TGCGCCAGCAGCTTGGGTCCCAGGGTCTATGGCTACACCTTC; CDR3aa: CASSLGPRVYGYTF
j_gene: TRBJ1-3; d_gene: TRBD1; abundance: many; v_gene: TRBV5-1; CDR3nt: TGCGCCAGCAGCTTGGCTCCGGGACAGCGGAGTAATTTT; CDR3aa: CASSLAPGQRSNF
j_gene: TRBJ1-5; d_gene: NA; abundance: many; v_gene: TRBV6-1; CDR3nt: TGTGCCAGCAGGGTACGGACAGTTAGCAATCAGCCCCAGCATTTT; CDR3aa: CASRVRTVSNQPQHF
j_gene: TRBJ2-7; d_gene: TRBD1; abundance: many; v_gene: TRBV20-1; CDR3nt: TGCAGTGCTACGCCGGGACAGGGGTACGAGCAGTACTTC; CDR3aa: CSATPGQGYEQYF
j_gene: TRBJ2-6; d_gene: NA; abundance: many; v_gene: TRBV4-2; CDR3nt: TGTGCCAGCAGCCCGCCAGGGACTGGGGCCAACGTCCTGACTTTC; CDR3aa: CASSPPGTGANVLTF
j_gene: TRBJ2-3; d_gene: TRBD2; abundance: NA; v_gene: TRBV7-6; CDR3nt: TGTGCCAGCAGCCCGCCGGGACTAGCGGGGTCAGGCACAGATACGCAGTATTTT; CDR3aa: CASSPPGLAGSGTDTQYF
j_gene: TRBJ1-4; d_gene: NA; abundance: many; v_gene: TRBV5-1; CDR3nt: TGCGCCAGCAGCTTGGGAGTACTCAATGAAAAACTGTTTTTT; CDR3aa: CASSLGVLNEKLFF
j_gene: TRBJ2-1; d_gene: TRBD1; abundance: many; v_gene: TRBV12-3/TRBV12-4; CDR3nt: TGTGCCAGCAGTTCACCGGGACAGGGGAGCTTATACAATGAGCAGTTCTTC; CDR3aa: CASSSPGQGSLYNEQFF
j_gene: TRBJ2-5; d_gene: TRBD1; abundance: many; v_gene: TRBV27; CDR3nt: TGTGCCAGCAGTCCAACCTCGGACAGGGTCGAGACCCAGTACTTC; CDR3aa: CASSPTSDRVETQYF
j_gene: TRBJ1-2; d_gene: NA; abundance: many; v_gene: TRBV7-9; CDR3nt: TGTGCCAGCAACAAAAAGGGGGGAGGCTACACCTTC; CDR3aa: CASNKKGGGYTF
j_gene: TRBJ2-1; d_gene: TRBD1; abundance: many; v_gene: TRBV20-1; CDR3nt: TGCAGTGCTAGGGGGGCAGGGGGTGAGCAGTTCTTC; CDR3aa: CSARGAGGEQFF
j_gene: TRBJ2-1; d_gene: TRBD2; abundance: few; v_gene: TRBV5-1; CDR3nt: TGCGCCAGCAGCGAGGGACTAGCGGGAGCCTTGCAGTTCTTC; CDR3aa: CASSEGLAGALQFF
j_gene: TRBJ1-5; d_gene: TRBD1; abundance: many; v_gene: TRBV5-1; CDR3nt: TGCGCCAGCAGCCCCGGGACAGGGTTTTATCAGCCCCAGCATTTT; CDR3aa: CASSPGTGFYQPQHF
j_gene: TRBJ2-5; d_gene: TRBD1; abundance: many; v_gene: TRBV5-1; CDR3nt: TGCGCCAGCAGGCCGAGACAGGGCTCGGAAGAGACCCAGTACTTC; CDR3aa: CASRPRQGSEETQYF
j_gene: TRBJ2-7; d_gene: TRBD1; abundance: many; v_gene: TRBV7-2; CDR3nt: TGTGCCAGCAGCTTGAAGTGGGACAGAATCTACGAGCAGTACTTC; CDR3aa: CASSLKWDRIYEQYF
j_gene: TRBJ1-5; d_gene: NA; abundance: once; v_gene: TRBV19; CDR3nt: TGTGCCAGTAGGGAGACCCAATATAGCAATAAGACCCAGAATTTT; CDR3aa: CASRETQYSNKTQNF
j_gene: TRBJ2-6; d_gene: NA; abundance: many; v_gene: TRBV5-1; CDR3nt: TGCGCCAGCAGAGGGTCTGGGGCCAACGTCCTGACTTTC; CDR3aa: CASRGSGANVLTF
j_gene: TRBJ2-5; d_gene: NA; abundance: many; v_gene: TRBV5-1; CDR3nt: TGCGCCAGCAGCTTGGCGACAGGTCCTCAAGAGACCCAGTACTTC; CDR3aa: CASSLATGPQETQYF
j_gene: TRBJ2-3; d_gene: NA; abundance: many; v_gene: TRBV5-5; CDR3nt: TGTGCCAGCAGCGTGTGGGGCCTCTCCCTTAGCACAGATACGCAGTATTTT; CDR3aa: CASSVWGLSLSTDTQYF
j_gene: TRBJ2-5; d_gene: TRBD2; abundance: many; v_gene: TRBV7-2; CDR3nt: TGTGCCAGCAGCTCTAGGCGGGGGTCTAGCGGGTTAATGGAGACCCAGTACTTC; CDR3aa: CASSSRRGSSGLMETQYF
j_gene: TRBJ1-6; d_gene: NA; abundance: many; v_gene: TRBV20-1; CDR3nt: TGCAGTGCTAGGCCCCCTGTCGGGGTGAACTCACCCCTCCACTTT; CDR3aa: CSARPPVGVNSPLHF
j_gene: TRBJ2-1; d_gene: TRBD2; abundance: many; v_gene: TRBV11-2; CDR3nt: TGTGCCAGCAGCCTAACGGGGACTAGCATTGGAGATGAACAGTTCTTC; CDR3aa: CASSLTGTSIGDEQFF
j_gene: TRBJ2-1; d_gene: TRBD1; abundance: many; v_gene: TRBV7-2; CDR3nt: TGTGCCAGCACCTCCTGGGGCGACAGGGTCCATGAGCAGTTCTTC; CDR3aa: CASTSWGDRVHEQFF
j_gene: TRBJ2-5; d_gene: TRBD2; abundance: many; v_gene: TRBV5-1; CDR3nt: TGCGCCAGCAGCCCGGTGACTAGCGGGAGTGGCGAGACCCAGTACTTC; CDR3aa: CASSPVTSGSGETQYF
j_gene: TRBJ1-3; d_gene: NA; abundance: many; v_gene: TRBV10-2; CDR3nt: TGCGCCAGCAGGGACGGAAACACCATATATTTT; CDR3aa: CASRDGNTIYF
j_gene: TRBJ1-1; d_gene: NA; abundance: many; v_gene: TRBV6-6; CDR3nt: TGTGCCAGCAGTCGACAGGACCTTGGGGGCACTGAAGCTTTCTTT; CDR3aa: CASSRQDLGGTEAFF
j_gene: TRBJ2-1; d_gene: TRBD2; abundance: many; v_gene: TRBV28; CDR3nt: TGTGCCAGCACCTATCCGGGACTAGCTTACAATGAGCAGTTCTTC; CDR3aa: CASTYPGLAYNEQFF
j_gene: TRBJ2-1; d_gene: NA; abundance: many; v_gene: TRBV19; CDR3nt: TGTGCCAGTGGCCGGGTGGGCTCCTACAATGAGCAGTTCTTC; CDR3aa: CASGRVGSYNEQFF
j_gene: TRBJ2-7; d_gene: TRBD2; abundance: many; v_gene: TRBV28; CDR3nt: TGTGCCAGCAGTTTATCTGGGACTAGCGACCCGTACGAGCAGTACTTC; CDR3aa: CASSLSGTSDPYEQYF
j_gene: TRBJ2-2; d_gene: TRBD1; abundance: many; v_gene: TRBV12-5; CDR3nt: TGTGCTAGTGGTGGAGGACAGGTCCCCACCGGGGAGCTGTTTTTT; CDR3aa: CASGGGQVPTGELFF
j_gene: TRBJ2-2; d_gene: NA; abundance: many; v_gene: TRBV7-2; CDR3nt: TGTGCCAGCAGCTTAGAAGGACTGGATGTAAGCGGGGAGCTGTTTTTT; CDR3aa: CASSLEGLDVSGELFF
j_gene: TRBJ1-2; d_gene: TRBD1; abundance: many; v_gene: TRBV5-1; CDR3nt: TGCGCCAGCAGCTTGGACAGGGGGAGGAATGGCTACACCTTC; CDR3aa: CASSLDRGRNGYTF